The 12 T cell receptor beta chains below were found in one sample sequenced in a study of cytomegalovirus exposure and HLA in healthy donors. This PCR relied on a set of 60 Vbeta primers and 13 Jbeta primers. Profiling relied on immunoSEQ multiplex PCR, and the TCRdb table lists in-frame clones only, not all of them. This sample's clone table lists approximately 51,000 clones. Material for sequencing was PBMCs. The receptors were sampled from a man aged 35 to 55 in good health and CMV-seropositive.

V usage is TRBV15 and J usage is TRBJ2-3; 10 nucleotides match TRBD1. V trimming: 1 base; J trimming: 2 bases; junction bases outside the gene matches: 0. This CDR3 is built from 15 residues. Looked up from germline, CDR1 is LNHNV and CDR2 is YYDKDF (reference sequence). CDR3 protein: CATSRGQGATDTQYF. CDR3 DNA sequence: TGTGCCACCAGCAGAGGACAGGGGGCCACAGATACGCAGTATTTT.

The chain employs TRBV20-1 and TRBJ1-2, with 7 bases lining up with TRBD1. The CDR3 is 11 amino acids. Germline V gene lookup returns CDR1 DFQATT and CDR2 SNEGSKA (reference sequence). V shed 8 bases, J shed 4 bases, and the junction held 4 bases outside the gene matches. For the CDR3, the DNA is TGCAGTACTGGGGACAGCTATGGCTACACCTTC. Its protein product is CSTGDSYGYTF.

The J gene is TRBJ1-1, the V gene TRBV27; unclear D gene. Deletions cut 4 bases from V and 1 base from J, with 10 bases between. The CDR3 contains 14 residues. Germline CDR1 and CDR2: MNHEY and SMNVEV (reference sequence). CDR3 bases: TGTGCCAGCAGTTCCTTGGAGGGGAACACTGAAGCTTTCTTT. This codes for CASSSLEGNTEAFF.

The rearrangement uses TRBV30 and TRBJ2-5; 7 positions agree with TRBD2. The CDR3 runs 16 residues. Germline-derived CDR1 and CDR2 are GTSNPN and SVGIG (reference sequence). The V and J ends lost 1 base and 4 bases, in that order; junction bases with no gene match: 12. This CDR3 reads CAWSGSGLGRGETQYF. The CDR3 nucleotides read TGTGCCTGGAGTGGCAGCGGACTAGGCCGGGGAGAGACCCAGTACTTC.

The chain is built from TRBV6-5 and TRBJ1-2; tentatively, D is TRBD1 (6 bases). Trimming pared 0 bases from V and 3 bases from J, leaving 14 bases between. The CDR3 length is 16 residues. Germline V gene sequence: CDR1 MNHEY, CDR2 SVGAGI. The CDR3 sequence: CASSYSSTGEYYGYTF. CDR3 DNA sequence: TGTGCCAGCAGTTACTCATCGACAGGAGAATACTATGGCTACACCTTC.

The gene calls are TRBV29-1 and TRBJ1-5; possibly TRBD1 for D (6 bases). Germline V gene sequence: CDR1 SQVTM, CDR2 ANQGSEA. The CDR3 contains 14 residues. The V end was cut by 7 bases, the J end by 3 bases, with 16 bases between. The CDR3 region is CSDPFGDTNQPQHF. The CDR3 region has the DNA TGCAGCGACCCCTTTGGGGACACCAATCAGCCCCAGCATTTT.

The chain is built from TRBV5-4 and TRBJ2-5; the D gene is possibly TRBD1 (5 bases). The germline V gene has CDR1 SGHNT and CDR2 YYREEE (reference sequence). V was cut by 1 base and J by 2 bases, with 9 bases left in between. This CDR3 has 14 residues. CDR3 coding DNA: TGTGCCAGCAGCTTGCCCCAGGGACAAGAGACCCAGTACTTC. Encoded protein: CASSLPQGQETQYF. Combining the CDR3 with reference TRBV5-4 and TRBJ2-5 gives the whole variable domain ETGVTQSPTHLIKTRGQQVTLRCSSQSGHNTVSWYQQALGQGPQFIFQYYREEENGRGNFPPRFSGLQFPNYSSELNVNALELDDSALYLCASSLPQGQETQYFGPGTRLLVL.

The V call is TRBV11-2, the J call TRBJ1-2; a weak D match, TRBD1 (5 bases). This CDR3 has 11 residues. The V end was cut by 6 bases, the J end by 7 bases, with 9 bases between. Germline loops: CDR1 SGHAT, CDR2 FQNNGV. CDR3: CASSSGGGYTF. Here the CDR3 DNA reads TGTGCCAGCAGTTCGGGGGGTGGCTACACCTTC.

The rearrangement uses TRBV30 and TRBJ1-1, with 7 bases identical to TRBD1. V was pared by 4 bases and J by 1 base, with 6 bases of the junction left unmatched. This CDR3 comprises 14 residues. Per germline, CDR1 GTSNPN and CDR2 SVGIG (reference sequence). CDR3 sequence: CAWTADRSNTEAFF. The CDR3 DNA reads TGTGCCTGGACCGCGGACAGGTCGAACACTGAAGCTTTCTTT.

The V call is TRBV29-1, the J call TRBJ1-1, with D unresolved. Germline loops: CDR1 SQVTM, CDR2 ANQGSEA. V lost 5 bases and J lost 0, with 16 bases in between. The CDR3 extends over 15 amino acids. The CDR3 sequence is CSVNRRLGVNTEAFF. CDR3 DNA: TGCAGCGTTAACCGACGCCTGGGCGTGAACACTGAAGCTTTCTTT.

The chain couples TRBV7-9 to TRBJ1-4; D is possibly TRBD1 (6 bases). From germline, CDR1 is SEHNR and CDR2 FQNEAQ (reference sequence). Between the trimmed V and J ends, which lost 5 bases and 5 bases, there was a span of 15 bases. The CDR3 covers 15 residues. This chain's CDR3 is CASSGRTGLNEKLFF. The CDR3 DNA reads as TGTGCCAGCAGCGGCAGAACAGGGTTAAATGAAAAACTGTTTTTT.

The J gene is TRBJ1-3, the V gene TRBV5-4; TRBD1 aligns across 8 bases. This CDR3 is built from 20 residues. Germline CDR1 reads SGHNT; CDR2 reads YYREEE (reference sequence). The V segment lost 2 bases and the J segment 0 bases; nucleotides outside the gene matches: 16. CDR3 region: CASSFRSTRTGQGSGNTIYF. CDR3 coding DNA: TGTGCCAGCAGCTTTCGCTCAACCCGGACCGGACAGGGCTCTGGAAACACCATATATTTT.